This T cell receptor beta chain was documented in a study of vaccination and CD4 T cells after COVID-19. Study-wide background: Between diagnosis and the drawing of post-COVID samples lay a median approximately 95 days (range 35 to 161).

Comments on this clonotype: Its target is not known.

At the Johns Hopkins FTIC core, DNA taken from cultured CD4+ T cells was sequenced by way of the Oncomine TCR Beta short-read assay. TCRdb reanalysed the PCR reads using MiXCR and keeps one entry per CDR3 protein. The data show 7,000 to 10,000 distinct CDR3 sequences, less than 70% seen once. Treatment noted: approximately nine-day PBMC culture with coronavirus spike peptide pools or control peptides (ViraFEST assay). Trimming took 3 bases from V and 6 from J; bases not matched to a gene: 6. The CDR3 has 14 amino acids. Germline V gene lookup returns CDR1 LGHNA and CDR2 YSLEER. V and J are TRBV4-3 and TRBJ1-2; 8 nucleotides match TRBD1. This clonotype originated in a human donor who had recovered from COVID-19. Material: CD4+ T cells from blood, cultured in vitro. CDR3 region: CASSQDREGDGYTF. In DNA, the CDR3 is TGCGCCAGCAGCCAGGACAGGGAAGGGGATGGCTACACCTTC.